Listed below are T cell receptor beta chains from one sample, sequenced in a study of CD8+CD57+ T cells in acquired aplastic anemia. TCRdb passed the reads through MiXCR, listing each CDR3 protein once. The sample records 300,000 or so distinct CDR3 sequences, 56% being singletons. Sequences were obtained from sorted CD4+, CD8+, or CD8+CD57+ T cells (not recorded which) from PBMCs. These receptors all come from a human donor with aplastic anemia. The CDR3 runs from the conserved cysteine through the conserved F or W. Each record gives: D gene, J gene, CDR3 length, V gene, clone size, CDR3 DNA, CDR3 protein. A D gene is named only where the DNA matches it firmly. Clone size is given for some rows only: seen once, a few or many times, or a class if the clone is expanded.

>.|TRBJ2-7|14|TRBV15|.
TGTGCCACCAGCAGTCGGGACGGCCCTACGAGACTGTACTTC
CATSSRDGPTRLYF
>.|TRBJ1-1|15|TRBV14|.
TGTGCCAGCAGCCTGATAACAGGTAGTAACACTGAAGCTTTCTTT
CASSLITGSNTEAFF
>.|TRBJ1-1|13|TRBV6-5|many
TGTGCCAGCAGTAACACGTGGTCCCCTGAAGCTTTCTTT
CASSNTWSPEAFF
>TRBD2|TRBJ2-1|15|TRBV19|.
TGTGCCAGTAGTACTCTCCCAGCGGGGAACAATGAGCAGTTCTTC
CASSTLPAGNNEQFF
>.|TRBJ2-5|12|TRBV20-1|many
TGCAGTGCTGGTGGACTGCAAGAGACCCAGTACTTC
CSAGGLQETQYF
>.|TRBJ2-2|15|TRBV25-1|.
TGTGCCAGCAGTGACTGGGACGAGGGGGCCGGGGAGCTGTTTTTT
CASSDWDEGAGELFF
>.|TRBJ2-1|12|TRBV7-9|.
TGTGCCAGCAGGGGGGTATCCGGTGAGCAGTTCTTC
CASRGVSGEQFF
>.|TRBJ2-7|12|TRBV2|.
TGTGCCACCATCTTAATCCGGGAACCTTACTACTTC
CATILIREPYYF
>.|TRBJ1-2|14|TRBV20-1|.
TGCAGTGCTAGAGATCCCAAAAGCGGGGCTGGCTACACCTTC
CSARDPKSGAGYTF
>.|TRBJ2-3|15|TRBV11-2|many
TGTGCCAGCAGCTTTGGCCAGGGACGGACAGATACGCAGTATTTT
CASSFGQGRTDTQYF
>.|TRBJ1-5|14|TRBV7-9|.
TGTGCCAGCAGCTTAGCGCTGGGGGATCAGCCCCAGCATTTT
CASSLALGDQPQHF
>.|TRBJ2-4|15|TRBV29-1|.
TGCAGCGTTGAGGCGTATGCCTTTGGCCAAAACATTCAGTACTTC
CSVEAYAFGQNIQYF
>TRBD2|TRBJ2-5|15|TRBV7-3|many
TGTGCCAGCAGCGAGGGTAGCGGGGCGTTTGAGACCCAGTACTTC
CASSEGSGAFETQYF
>.|TRBJ2-6|13|TRBV15|.
TGTGCCACCCGGAGCTCTGGGGCCAACGTCCTGACTTTC
CATRSSGANVLTF
>.|TRBJ1-1|12|TRBV20-1|few
TGCAGTGTCGAGGACAGGAACACTGAAGCTTTCTTT
CSVEDRNTEAFF
>TRBD1|TRBJ2-7|13|TRBV10-1|.
TGCGCCAGCAGAGGGGACAGCAGCTACGAGCAGTACTTC
CASRGDSSYEQYF
>TRBD1|TRBJ1-5|14|TRBV2|.
TGTGCCAGTACTACGACAGGGCGGAATCAGCCCCAGCATTTT
CASTTTGRNQPQHF
>.|TRBJ1-3|13|TRBV7-3|.
TGTGCCAGCAGCTCCGGCGGTGGAAACACCATATATTTT
CASSSGGGNTIYF
>.|TRBJ2-3|14|TRBV11-2|many
TGTGCCAGCAGCCCAGACCCAGGAAGAGATACGCAGTATTTT
CASSPDPGRDTQYF
>TRBD1|TRBJ2-7|13|TRBV9|few
TGTGCCAGCAGCGCCAACATGGACAGGCAGCAGTACTTC
CASSANMDRQQYF
>.|TRBJ1-2|13|TRBV20-1|.
TGCAGTGCTAGAGAGGGAACCTTCTATGGCTACACCTTC
CSAREGTFYGYTF
>TRBD2|TRBJ2-1|16|TRBV7-2|.
TGTGCCAGCAGCTCAAGCGGACTAGCGGGAGGGTTCGAGCAGTTCTTC
CASSSSGLAGGFEQFF
>TRBD1|TRBJ2-6|18|TRBV6-5|.
TGTGCCAGCAGTTACGCCGGGACAGGGGGTCCCGGGGCCAACGTCCTGACTTTC
CASSYAGTGGPGANVLTF
>.|TRBJ1-4|15|TRBV7-6|many
TGTGCCAGCAGCTTAGAAGCAGGGTCCAATGAAAAACTGTTTTTT
CASSLEAGSNEKLFF
>TRBD1|TRBJ1-1|13|TRBV5-1|.
TGCGCCAGCAGGGACAGGGTGATCACTGAAGCTTTCTTT
CASRDRVITEAFF
>.|TRBJ1-2|15|TRBV5-6|many
TGTGCCAGCAGCTCCCGGACAGCCTCTAACTATGGCTACACCTTC
CASSSRTASNYGYTF
>.|TRBJ2-6|16|TRBV2|many
TGTGCCAGCAGACCCGACAGGTACTCTGGGGCCAACGTCCTGACTTTC
CASRPDRYSGANVLTF
>.|TRBJ1-2|13|TRBV7-3|many
TGTGCCAGCAGCTTAGGGCAGGGTGGAGGCTACACCTTC
CASSLGQGGGYTF
>TRBD2|TRBJ2-1|14|TRBV7-2|.
TGTGCCAGCAGCCCTGGACTAGCGGGGGATACGCAGTTCTTC
CASSPGLAGDTQFF
>.|TRBJ2-7|15|TRBV10-3|.
TGTGCCATCAGTGAGTCTGGTACAGGGGGGGACGAGCAGTACTTC
CAISESGTGGDEQYF
>.|TRBJ2-6|15|TRBV19|.
TGTGCCAGTAGTCCACAAGCCTCTGGGGCCAACGTCCTGACTTTC
CASSPQASGANVLTF
>TRBD2|TRBJ2-2|16|TRBV7-3|.
TGTGCCAGCAGCTTGAAGGGGGCTAGCGGGAGCGGGGAGCTGTTTTTT
CASSLKGASGSGELFF
>TRBD1|TRBJ2-5|15|TRBV7-2|.
TGTGCCAGCGGAGGAGCAGGGGGACCACAAGAGACCCAGTACTTC
CASGGAGGPQETQYF
>.|TRBJ1-2|13|TRBV7-2|.
TGTGCCAGCAGCCCTATACAGCTCTATGGCTACACCTTC
CASSPIQLYGYTF
>.|TRBJ2-1|14|TRBV7-9|once
TGTGCCAGCAGCTTAGCTTCCTCCTTCCATGAGCAGTTCTTC
CASSLASSFHEQFF
>.|TRBJ1-1|11|TRBV5-1|.
TGCGCCAGCACGAGTGACACTGAAGCTTTCTTT
CASTSDTEAFF
>.|TRBJ1-5|11|TRBV19|.
TGTGCCAGTAGTAGCAATCAGCCCCAGCATTTT
CASSSNQPQHF
>.|TRBJ2-7|13|TRBV5-6|.
TGTGCCAGCAGCTTGGCCGGGCCAAGCGAGCAGTACTTC
CASSLAGPSEQYF
>.|TRBJ1-5|15|TRBV7-2|.
TGTGCCAGCAGCTCTTTAACCGGGATCAATCAGCCCCAGCATTTT
CASSSLTGINQPQHF
>TRBD1|TRBJ1-2|11|TRBV19|few
TGTGCCACCCGAACAGGGGTCGGCTACACCTTC
CATRTGVGYTF
>TRBD2|TRBJ2-5|16|TRBV20-1|few
TGCAGTGCTCACTCACCCGGGACTAGCGGACAAGAGACCCAGTACTTC
CSAHSPGTSGQETQYF
>.|TRBJ2-3|15|TRBV24-1|few
TGTGCCACCAGCGAACCGGGGGGCGGGGCAGATACGCAGTATTTT
CATSEPGGGADTQYF
>.|TRBJ2-3|14|TRBV29-1|.
TGCAGCGTATTCGGACTGGATGTGACAGATACGCAGTATTTT
CSVFGLDVTDTQYF
>.|TRBJ1-2|16|TRBV7-9|few
TGTGCCAGCAGCTTGGGCCCGGAGGGAAAGGACTATGGCTACACCTTC
CASSLGPEGKDYGYTF
>TRBD2|TRBJ2-6|18|TRBV5-1|many
TGCGCCAGCAGCTCAAGCCCGACTAGCGGGGCTGGGGCCAACGTCCTGACTTTC
CASSSSPTSGAGANVLTF
>.|TRBJ2-5|12|TRBV15|.
TGTGCCACCAGCACCGAGGCAGGACACGGAAACTTC
CATSTEAGHGNF
>.|TRBJ2-1|13|TRBV20-1|.
TGCAGTGCTACGGTACCAGCACGGAATGAGCAGTTCTTC
CSATVPARNEQFF
>TRBD2|TRBJ2-7|14|TRBV5-8|many
TGTGCCAGCAGCTTGGAGGGACTAGCGGGGGGCCCGTACTTC
CASSLEGLAGGPYF
>.|TRBJ1-2|15|TRBV7-8|.
TGTGCCAGCAGCTTGTATACAGGGAAGGGCTATGGCTACACCTTC
CASSLYTGKGYGYTF
>.|TRBJ1-2|13|TRBV10-1|.
TGTACCATCAGTTGGGGCAACACCTATGGCTACACCTTC
CTISWGNTYGYTF
>.|TRBJ2-2|14|TRBV5-1|.
TGCGCCAGCAGCTTTGAGGGGACCCCCGGGGAGCTGTTTTTT
CASSFEGTPGELFF